This T cell receptor beta chain was captured by sequencing in a study of blood T cells in healthy people across ages (dated by TCRdb to 2014 to 2015). Describing the broader study: In model experiments, template switching captured roughly one uniquely barcoded TCR beta cDNA molecule for every two T cells. For two donors (one aged 18 to 30 and one aged 80 or older), the study analyzed two additional independent replicas of 1 million unique cDNA reads from the same blood draw. The donors were divided into four age groups: young (average around 16 years), middle-aged (about 40), aged (roughly 66) and long-lived (roughly 82). The study measured age-related changes in TCR beta repertoire diversity using deep sequencing normalized with unique cDNA molecular identifiers. To avoid experimental bias, donors of different ages were distributed randomly across sequencing lanes.

A word on this clonotype: What this receptor recognizes is not known. Per-base qualities were not stored, and no clone one base away is much larger.

The library was generated by 5' RACE. The sequencer listed for this sample is Illumina HiSeq 2500. The second PCR ran for roughly 6 to 11 cycles and used a J-beta primer mix along with a sample-barcoded 5' primer. A template-switch 5' adaptor carrying 12 random nucleotides introduced a unique molecular identifier onto each TCR beta cDNA molecule. At least 3 million CDR3-containing paired-end reads were obtained from each sample. First-strand cDNA was synthesized from all RNA with the Mint cDNA synthesis kit, primed by a TRBC-specific oligonucleotide. Following uracil-DNA glycosylase treatment, all cDNA underwent a first 18-cycle PCR with the universal primers M1SS and BC2_uni_R. The authors' pipeline ran thus. Each sample was normalized by randomly selecting 1 million high-quality reads, each carrying a distinct molecular identifier. Reads sharing molecular identifiers were discarded rather than binned into consensus sequences. CDR3 identification, clonotype clustering and error correction used MiTCR with a Q25 quality threshold and the strictest error-elimination algorithm. A nonparametric unseen species model using Euler transformation provided a lower-bound estimate of total TCR beta diversity. The public reads were reprocessed in TCRdb via fastp at Q25 and MiXCR, keeping in-frame beta chains. Every CDR3 protein is listed once, alongside the most common genes and DNA of its rows. These V and J calls rely on TCRdb rather than the paper's analysis. Here the sample has about 1,500,000 distinct CDR3 sequences; approximately 30% occur a single time. The ten top clones hold 7.7% of the sample.

The 35 to 40 donors, aged about 6 to 95 years, were systemically healthy Caucasian individuals from Russia. Each donor gave around 9.5 milliliters of peripheral blood, collected into EDTA-treated Vacutainer tubes. Ficoll-Paque density-gradient centrifugation was used to isolate PBMCs, with at least 6.5 million per sample. Total RNA, at least 5 micrograms per sample, was extracted from PBMCs with Trizol reagent. Naive CD45RAhigh/CD27high T cell percentages were measured by flow cytometry on a PBMC aliquot from every donor. Broader findings and caveats from the paper: There was a strong correlation between observed TCR beta diversity and the percentage of naive T cells measured by flow cytometry. As age increased, observed TCR beta diversity per million T cells dropped in a roughly linear way, and a significant reduction was already evident by age around 41. Estimates of total diversity based on one million sequenced T cells were regarded as lower bounds and as underestimates. Because donor CMV infection status was unknown, age-related changes in expanded clonotypes were potentially confounded. Conclusive comparison of naive and antigen-experienced compartments was prevented by the profiling of bulk unsorted PBMCs. Compared with the aged group, the long-lived group had more naive CD4+ T cells, fewer expanded clones and increased TCR diversity, suggesting age selection.

The germline V gene encodes CDR1 DFQATT and CDR2 SNEGSKA (reference sequence). The germline ends are 9 bases apart after V is trimmed by 2 bases and J by 5 bases. The CDR3 measures 13 amino acids from cysteine to phenylalanine. Only the CDR3 DNA is retained, 39 bases long and in frame from the first base. The sample taken for sequencing was blood. This sequence originates from a woman in her twenties or thirties in good health. The chain links TRBV20-1 with TRBJ2-2; the D region possibly corresponds to TRBD1 (6 bases align). The CDR3 amino acid sequence is: CSARNQGTGELFF. The sequenced DNA is TGCAGTGCTAGAAACCAGGGGACCGGGGAGCTGTTTTTT.